This T cell receptor beta chain emerged from a study of cytomegalovirus exposure and HLA in healthy donors. On the study more broadly: The study placed approximately 78% of its approximately 400 genotyped donors in the Caucasian-associated ancestry cluster. Broader study findings: As a later analysis showed, a missense DCLRE1C variant was linked to trimming of TCR beta V- and J-genes. In vitro, three CMV-associated chains proved specific for CMV antigens.

Remarks on this clone: Antigen: not known.

13 Jbeta primers and 60 Vbeta primers were used for the PCR. TCRdb keeps only in-frame clones here, not all; method: immunoSEQ multiplex PCR. The sample includes about 210,000 clones. Sequencing was performed on PBMCs. The TCR sequence derives from a woman under 40 in good health and CMV-seropositive.

The CDR3 nucleotides read TGCGCCAGCAGCCATCTAGCGGAGCCCAAAAACATTCAGTACTTC. This codes for CASSHLAEPKNIQYF. The chain employs TRBV4-1 and TRBJ2-4; 7 bases align to TRBD2. J lost 2 bases, V lost 3 bases, and 4 bases had no gene match. The CDR3 is 15 residues long. The germline V gene encodes CDR1 MGHRA and CDR2 YSYEKL.